This T cell receptor beta chain came from a study of T cells in Graves' hyperthyroidism and ophthalmopathy. Study context: Peripheral blood was acquired at first diagnosis, ahead of any therapy whatsoever. Study-wide results and caveats: Among clonotypes expanded in thyroid above 0.001, most were also found in blood.

RNA transcripts provided the source from which TCR beta CDR3 regions were amplified. HTBI primers drove first-round RT-PCR of the TCR CDR3. TCRdb passed the multiplex PCR reads through MiXCR, listing each CDR3 protein once. Here the sample spans 400,000 to 600,000 distinct CDR3 sequences, less than 25% being singletons. The table lists this clonotype with many counts. The antigen remains unidentified. Graves' hyperthyroidism was deemed stable absent ophthalmopathy progression within 18 months. The study based diagnoses on clinical symptoms, serum thyroxine and TRAb, thyroid ultrasound and orbital computed tomography. CDR3 length: 15 amino acids. Trimming removed 6 bases from V and 4 bases from J, with 19 bases in between.

This clonotype originated in a young man with Graves' hyperthyroidism. The V and J genes are TRBV12-3 or TRBV12-4 and TRBJ2-7; tentative D call: TRBD2 (6 bases). Material for sequencing was blood. Here the CDR3 reads CASRGTEEKAYEQYF. CDR3 sequence (DNA): TGTGCCAGCAGGGGGACTGAAGAGAAAGCATACGAGCAGTACTTC.